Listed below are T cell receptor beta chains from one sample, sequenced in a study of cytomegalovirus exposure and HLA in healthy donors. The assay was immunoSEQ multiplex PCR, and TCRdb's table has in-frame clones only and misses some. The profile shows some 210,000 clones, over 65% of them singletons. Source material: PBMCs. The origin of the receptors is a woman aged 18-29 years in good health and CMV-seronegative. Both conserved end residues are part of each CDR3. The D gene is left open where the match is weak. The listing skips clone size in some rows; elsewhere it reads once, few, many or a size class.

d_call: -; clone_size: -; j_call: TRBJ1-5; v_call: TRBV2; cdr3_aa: CASSDMLEPQHF; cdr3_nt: TGTGCCAGCAGTGATATGTTGGAGCCCCAGCATTTT
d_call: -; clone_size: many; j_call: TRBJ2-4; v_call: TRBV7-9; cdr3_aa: CASSLKGSKNIQYF; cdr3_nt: TGTGCCAGCAGCTTAAAGGGGAGCAAAAACATTCAGTACTTC
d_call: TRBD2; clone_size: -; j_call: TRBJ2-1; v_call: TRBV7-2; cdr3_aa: CASSLATGRGAYNEQFF; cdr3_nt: TGTGCCAGCAGCTTAGCGACCGGGCGGGGGGCCTACAATGAGCAGTTCTTC
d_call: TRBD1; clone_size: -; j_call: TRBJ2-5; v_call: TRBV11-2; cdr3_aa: CASSLIGTGQGETQYF; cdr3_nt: TGTGCCAGCAGCTTAATAGGGACAGGACAGGGGGAGACCCAGTACTTC
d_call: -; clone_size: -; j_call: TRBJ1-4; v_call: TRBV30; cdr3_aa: CAWSGSGSNEKLFF; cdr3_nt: TGTGCCTGGAGTGGTTCAGGGTCTAATGAAAAACTGTTTTTT
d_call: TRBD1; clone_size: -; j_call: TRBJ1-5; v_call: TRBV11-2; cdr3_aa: CASSLMSTGPQPQHF; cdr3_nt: TGTGCCAGCAGCTTAATGTCGACAGGGCCCCAGCCCCAGCATTTT
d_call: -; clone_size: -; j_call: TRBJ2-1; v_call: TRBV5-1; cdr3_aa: CASSPIPGYNEQFF; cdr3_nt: TGCGCCAGCAGCCCGATTCCGGGGTACAATGAGCAGTTCTTC
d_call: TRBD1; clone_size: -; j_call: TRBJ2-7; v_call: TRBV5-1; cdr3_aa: CASSRGTVDLDEQYF; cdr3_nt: TGCGCCAGCAGCAGGGGGACAGTGGACCTGGACGAGCAGTACTTC
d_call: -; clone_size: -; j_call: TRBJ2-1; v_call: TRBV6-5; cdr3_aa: CASMGSLNEQFF; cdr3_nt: TGTGCCAGCATGGGTTCCCTCAATGAGCAGTTCTTC
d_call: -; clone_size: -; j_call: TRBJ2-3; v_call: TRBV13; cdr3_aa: CASSLDQRVSTDTQYF; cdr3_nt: TGTGCCAGCAGCTTAGATCAGCGGGTTAGCACAGATACGCAGTATTTT
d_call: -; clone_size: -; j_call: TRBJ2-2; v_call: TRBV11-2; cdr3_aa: CASSHRRWSPGTGELFF; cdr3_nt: TGTGCCAGCAGCCATCGGAGGTGGTCTCCCGGCACCGGGGAGCTGTTTTTT
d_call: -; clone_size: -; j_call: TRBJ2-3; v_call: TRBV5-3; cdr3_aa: CARSSPTAGGLTDTQYF; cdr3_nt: TGTGCCAGAAGCTCGCCTACAGCTGGAGGTCTAACAGATACGCAGTATTTT
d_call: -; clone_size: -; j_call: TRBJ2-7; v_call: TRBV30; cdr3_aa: CAWREHVRAPVQYF; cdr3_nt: TGTGCCTGGAGGGAACATGTAAGGGCCCCGGTGCAGTACTTC
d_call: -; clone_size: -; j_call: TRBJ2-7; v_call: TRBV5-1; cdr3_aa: CASSLNSYEQYF; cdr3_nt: TGCGCCAGCAGCTTGAACAGTTACGAGCAGTACTTC
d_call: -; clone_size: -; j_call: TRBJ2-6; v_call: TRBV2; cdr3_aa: CASSGEGAGANVLTF; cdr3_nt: TGTGCCAGCAGTGGGGAAGGGGCTGGGGCCAACGTCCTGACTTTC
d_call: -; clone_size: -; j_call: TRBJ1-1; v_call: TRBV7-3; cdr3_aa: CASSLDRTAEAFF; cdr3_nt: TGTGCCAGCAGCTTAGACCGAACCGCTGAAGCTTTCTTT
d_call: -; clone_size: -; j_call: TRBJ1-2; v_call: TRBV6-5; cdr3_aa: CASRSRGRDYGYTF; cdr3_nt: TGTGCCAGCAGGTCCAGGGGCAGGGACTATGGCTACACCTTC
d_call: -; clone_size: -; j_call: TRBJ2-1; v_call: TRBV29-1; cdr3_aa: CSVGWDYEQFF; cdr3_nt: TGCAGCGTGGGGTGGGATTATGAGCAGTTCTTC
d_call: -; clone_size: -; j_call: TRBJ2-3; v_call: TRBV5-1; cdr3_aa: CASNPSRGGTDTQYF; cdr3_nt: TGCGCCAGCAACCCTTCCCGTGGGGGGACAGATACGCAGTATTTT
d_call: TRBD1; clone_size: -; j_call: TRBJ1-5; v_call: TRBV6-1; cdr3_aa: CASSEPGGWQPQHF; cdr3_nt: TGTGCCAGCAGTGAACCAGGGGGCTGGCAGCCCCAGCATTTT
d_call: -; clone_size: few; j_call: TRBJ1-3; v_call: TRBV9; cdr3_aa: CASSVEGWGGPGNTIYF; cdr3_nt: TGTGCCAGCAGCGTAGAAGGATGGGGGGGACCCGGAAACACCATATATTTT
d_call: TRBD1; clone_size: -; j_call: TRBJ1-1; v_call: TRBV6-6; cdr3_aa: CASSYSADRGTEAFF; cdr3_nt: TGTGCCAGCAGTTACTCGGCAGACAGGGGCACTGAAGCTTTCTTT
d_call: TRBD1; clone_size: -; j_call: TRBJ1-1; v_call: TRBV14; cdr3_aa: CASSQRQGGTEAFF; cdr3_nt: TGTGCCAGCAGCCAACGACAGGGGGGCACTGAAGCTTTCTTT
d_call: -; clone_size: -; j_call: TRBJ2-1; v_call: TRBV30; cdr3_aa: CAWSGPFTGNEQFF; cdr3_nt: TGTGCCTGGAGTGGTCCCTTCACGGGCAATGAGCAGTTCTTC
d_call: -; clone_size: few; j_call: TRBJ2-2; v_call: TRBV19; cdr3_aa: CASSIGGAGELFF; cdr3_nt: TGTGCCAGTAGTATAGGAGGGGCCGGGGAGCTGTTTTTT
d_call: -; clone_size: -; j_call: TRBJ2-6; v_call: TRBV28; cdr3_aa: CAGYRASGANVLTF; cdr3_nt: TGTGCCGGCTACAGGGCCTCTGGGGCCAACGTCCTGACTTTC
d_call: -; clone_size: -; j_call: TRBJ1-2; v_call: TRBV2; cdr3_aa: CASSETGINYGYTF; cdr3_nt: TGTGCCAGCAGCGAAACAGGAATAAACTATGGCTACACCTTC
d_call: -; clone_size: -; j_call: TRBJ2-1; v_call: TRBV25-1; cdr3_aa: CASSEPGRAFEEQFF; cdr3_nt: TGTGCCAGCAGTGAGCCGGGCAGGGCCTTTGAAGAGCAGTTCTTC
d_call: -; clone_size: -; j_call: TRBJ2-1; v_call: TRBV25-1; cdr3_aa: CASSGYNEQFF; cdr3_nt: TGTGCCAGCAGTGGTTACAATGAGCAGTTCTTC
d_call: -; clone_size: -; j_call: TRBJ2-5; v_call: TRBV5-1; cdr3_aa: CASSVDQGGKTQYF; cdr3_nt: TGCGCCAGCAGCGTGGACCAGGGGGGGAAGACCCAGTACTTC
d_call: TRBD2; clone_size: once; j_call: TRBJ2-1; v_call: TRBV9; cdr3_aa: CASSPGSRGGEQFF; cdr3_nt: TGTGCCAGCAGCCCCGGGAGTCGGGGGGGTGAGCAGTTCTTC
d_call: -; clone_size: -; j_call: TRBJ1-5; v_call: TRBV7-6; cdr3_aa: CASSLGGLAAQPQHF; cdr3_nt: TGTGCCAGCAGCTTAGGAGGGTTGGCGGCGCAGCCCCAGCATTTT
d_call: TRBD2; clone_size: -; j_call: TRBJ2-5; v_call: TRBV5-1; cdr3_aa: CASSILAGGQETQYF; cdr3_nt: TGCGCCAGCAGCATACTAGCGGGAGGCCAAGAGACCCAGTACTTC
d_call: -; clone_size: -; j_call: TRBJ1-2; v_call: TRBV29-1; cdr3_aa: CSVERNWGALDGYTF; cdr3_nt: TGCAGCGTTGAAAGGAATTGGGGGGCCCTGGATGGCTACACCTTC
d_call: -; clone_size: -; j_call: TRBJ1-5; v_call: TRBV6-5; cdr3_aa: CASSQGPLEPQHF; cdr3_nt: TGTGCCAGTAGCCAGGGTCCCTTAGAGCCCCAGCATTTT
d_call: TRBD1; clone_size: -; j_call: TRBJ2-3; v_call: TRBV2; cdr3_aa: CASRNTGGGQYF; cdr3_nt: TGTGCCAGCAGGAATACAGGGGGCGGGCAGTATTTT
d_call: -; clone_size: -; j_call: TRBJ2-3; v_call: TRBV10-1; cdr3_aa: CASSPYKTTDTQYF; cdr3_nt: TGCGCCAGCAGCCCCTACAAGACCACAGATACGCAGTATTTT
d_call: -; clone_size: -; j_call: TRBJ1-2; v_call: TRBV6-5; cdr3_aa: CASSYSTAPDGGYTF; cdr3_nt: TGTGCCAGCAGTTACTCGACAGCCCCAGACGGAGGCTACACCTTC
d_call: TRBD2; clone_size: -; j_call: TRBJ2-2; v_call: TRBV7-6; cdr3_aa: CASSLEGLAIGELFF; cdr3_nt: TGTGCCAGCAGCTTAGAAGGACTAGCAATCGGGGAGCTGTTTTTT
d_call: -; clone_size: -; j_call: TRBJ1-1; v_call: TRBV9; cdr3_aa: CASSEGHLNTEAFF; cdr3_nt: TGTGCCAGCAGCGAGGGACACTTGAACACTGAAGCTTTCTTT
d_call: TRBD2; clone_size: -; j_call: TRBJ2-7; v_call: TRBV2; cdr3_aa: CASGTQRGASYEQYF; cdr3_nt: TGTGCCAGCGGAACACAGCGGGGGGCTTCCTACGAGCAGTACTTC
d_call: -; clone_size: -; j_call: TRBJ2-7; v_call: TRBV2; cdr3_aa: CASYRAGGDSYEQYF; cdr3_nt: TGTGCCAGTTATCGGGCCGGGGGCGACTCCTACGAGCAGTACTTC
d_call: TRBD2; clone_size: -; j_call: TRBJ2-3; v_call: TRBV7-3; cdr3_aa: CASSLTGTSGSTDTQYF; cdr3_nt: TGTGCCAGCAGCTTAACTGGTACTAGCGGGAGCACAGATACGCAGTATTTT
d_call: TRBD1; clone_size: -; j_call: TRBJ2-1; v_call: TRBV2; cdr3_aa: CASSLRQDGQGYYNEQFF; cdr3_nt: TGTGCCAGCAGTTTACGACAAGACGGACAGGGGTATTACAATGAGCAGTTCTTC
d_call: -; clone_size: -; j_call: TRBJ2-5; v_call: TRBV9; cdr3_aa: CASSASGTRPQETQYF; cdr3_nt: TGTGCCAGCAGCGCCTCCGGGACAAGGCCTCAAGAGACCCAGTACTTC
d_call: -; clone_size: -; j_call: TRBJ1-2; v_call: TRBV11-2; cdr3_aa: CASSPDPNYGYTF; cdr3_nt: TGTGCCAGCAGCCCCGATCCCAACTATGGCTACACCTTC
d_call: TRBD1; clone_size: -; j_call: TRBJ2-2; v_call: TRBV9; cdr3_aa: CASSDVRTGSTGELFF; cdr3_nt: TGTGCCAGCAGCGACGTTAGGACAGGGAGTACCGGGGAGCTGTTTTTT
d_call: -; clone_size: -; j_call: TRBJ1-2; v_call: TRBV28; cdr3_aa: CASSLYRANYGYTF; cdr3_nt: TGTGCCAGCAGTTTATACAGAGCTAACTATGGCTACACCTTC
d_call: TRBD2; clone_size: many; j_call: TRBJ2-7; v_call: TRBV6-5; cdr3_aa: CASSKREGYEQYF; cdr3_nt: TGTGCCAGCAGCAAGCGGGAGGGCTACGAGCAGTACTTC
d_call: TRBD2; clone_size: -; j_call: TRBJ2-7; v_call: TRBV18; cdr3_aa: CASSSGTSGRYEQYF; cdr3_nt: TGTGCCAGCTCGTCCGGGACTAGCGGCCGCTACGAGCAGTACTTC
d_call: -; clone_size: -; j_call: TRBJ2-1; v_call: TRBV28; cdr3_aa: CASSLGQSYNEQFF; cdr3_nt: TGTGCCAGCAGTTTAGGCCAGTCCTACAATGAGCAGTTCTTC
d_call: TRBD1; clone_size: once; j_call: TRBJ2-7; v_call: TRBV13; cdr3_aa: CASSGGTGGREQYF; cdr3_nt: TGTGCCAGCAGTGGGGGGACAGGGGGACGTGAGCAGTACTTC
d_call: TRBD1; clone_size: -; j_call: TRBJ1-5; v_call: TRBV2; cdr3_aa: CASTPWTGNQPQHF; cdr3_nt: TGTGCCAGCACCCCCTGGACAGGGAATCAGCCCCAGCATTTT
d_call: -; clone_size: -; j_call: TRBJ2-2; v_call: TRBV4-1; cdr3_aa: CASSQLGPLLFF; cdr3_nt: TGCGCCAGCAGCCAACTGGGACCCCTTCTGTTTTTT
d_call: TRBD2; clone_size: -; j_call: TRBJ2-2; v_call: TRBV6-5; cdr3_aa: CASSYSGRATGELFF; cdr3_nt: TGTGCCAGCAGTTACTCGGGGAGGGCCACCGGGGAGCTGTTTTTT
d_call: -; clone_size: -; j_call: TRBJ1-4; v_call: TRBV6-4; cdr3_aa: CASTLRPTNEKLFF; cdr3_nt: TGTGCCAGCACCCTGCGTCCAACTAATGAAAAACTGTTTTTT
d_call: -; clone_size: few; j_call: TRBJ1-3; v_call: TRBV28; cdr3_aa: CASGGGVSSGNTIYF; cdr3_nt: TGTGCCAGCGGAGGAGGGGTTAGTTCTGGAAACACCATATATTTT
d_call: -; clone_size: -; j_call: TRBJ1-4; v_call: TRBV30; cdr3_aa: CAWSTGVSEKLFF; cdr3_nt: TGTGCCTGGAGTACGGGGGTTAGTGAAAAACTGTTTTTT
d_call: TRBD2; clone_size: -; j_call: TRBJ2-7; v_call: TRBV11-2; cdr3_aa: CASSLGPGGAYEQYF; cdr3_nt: TGTGCCAGCAGCTTAGGCCCCGGGGGGGCCTACGAGCAGTACTTC
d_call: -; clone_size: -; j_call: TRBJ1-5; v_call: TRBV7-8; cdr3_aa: CASSDFSGQPQHF; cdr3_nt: TGTGCCAGCAGCGATTTTTCGGGTCAGCCCCAGCATTTT